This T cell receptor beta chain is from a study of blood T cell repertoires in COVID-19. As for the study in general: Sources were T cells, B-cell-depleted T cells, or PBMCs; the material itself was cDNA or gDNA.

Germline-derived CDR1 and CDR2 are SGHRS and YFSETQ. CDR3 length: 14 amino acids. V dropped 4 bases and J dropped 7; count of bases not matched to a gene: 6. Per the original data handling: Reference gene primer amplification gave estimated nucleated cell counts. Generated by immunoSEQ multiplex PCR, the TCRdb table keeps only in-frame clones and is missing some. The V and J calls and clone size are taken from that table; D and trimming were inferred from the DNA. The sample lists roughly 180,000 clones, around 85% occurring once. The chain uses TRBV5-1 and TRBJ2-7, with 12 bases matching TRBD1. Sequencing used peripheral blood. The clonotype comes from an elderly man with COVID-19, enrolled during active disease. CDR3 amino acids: CASSLGQGAREQYF. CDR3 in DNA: TGCGCCAGCAGCCTGGGACAGGGGGCGAGGGAGCAGTACTTC.